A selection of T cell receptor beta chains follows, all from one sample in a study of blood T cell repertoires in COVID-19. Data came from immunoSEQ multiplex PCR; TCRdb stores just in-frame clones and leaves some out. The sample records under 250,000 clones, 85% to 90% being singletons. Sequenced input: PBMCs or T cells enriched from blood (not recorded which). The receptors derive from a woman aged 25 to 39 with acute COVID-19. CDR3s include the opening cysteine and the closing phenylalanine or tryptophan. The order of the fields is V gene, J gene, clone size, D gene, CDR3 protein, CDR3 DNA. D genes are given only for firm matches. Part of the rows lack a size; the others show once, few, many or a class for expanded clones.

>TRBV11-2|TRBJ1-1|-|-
CASSTGTMNTEAFF
TGTGCCAGCAGCACCGGGACAATGAACACTGAAGCTTTCTTT
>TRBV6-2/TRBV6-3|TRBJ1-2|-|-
CASSVFPDSGAGYTF
TGTGCCAGCAGTGTTTTTCCGGACAGTGGGGCCGGCTACACCTTC
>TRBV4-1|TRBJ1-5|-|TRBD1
CASSQAGQGISQPQHF
TGCGCCAGCAGCCAAGCTGGACAGGGGATAAGTCAGCCCCAGCATTTT
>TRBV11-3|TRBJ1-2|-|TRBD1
CASSLGGGQGLKF
TGTGCCAGCAGCTTAGGAGGGGGACAGGGGTTGAAGTTC
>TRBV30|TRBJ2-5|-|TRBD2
CAWKPGLDIETQYF
TGTGCCTGGAAACCGGGACTAGATATTGAGACCCAGTACTTC
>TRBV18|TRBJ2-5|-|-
CASSPRTIQETQYF
TGTGCCAGCTCACCAAGGACTATCCAAGAGACCCAGTACTTC
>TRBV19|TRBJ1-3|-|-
CASSIGGLGNTIYF
TGTGCCAGTAGTATAGGCGGTTTGGGAAACACCATATATTTT
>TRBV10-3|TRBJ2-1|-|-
CAISESNLGAKNEQFF
TGTGCCATCAGTGAGTCGAATCTGGGGGCGAAAAATGAGCAGTTCTTC
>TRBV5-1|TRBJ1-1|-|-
CASSLAVRNTEAFF
TGCGCCAGCAGCTTGGCGGTCCGGAACACTGAAGCTTTCTTT
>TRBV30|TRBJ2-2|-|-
CALGGPYYTGELFF
TGTGCCCTTGGAGGGCCTTATTACACCGGGGAGCTGTTTTTT
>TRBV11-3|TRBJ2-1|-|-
CASSLDGEGYNEQFF
TGTGCCAGCAGCTTAGATGGTGAGGGCTACAATGAGCAGTTCTTC
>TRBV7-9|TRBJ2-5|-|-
CASTRGGGNQETQYF
TGTGCCAGCACTCGAGGGGGAGGGAACCAAGAGACCCAGTACTTC
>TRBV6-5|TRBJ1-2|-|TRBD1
CASSLGGGLPGGYTF
TGTGCCAGCTCCCTAGGAGGGGGCCTCCCCGGGGGCTACACCTTC
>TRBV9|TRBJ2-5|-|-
CASSPRQVQETQYF
TGTGCCAGCAGCCCTCGACAGGTCCAAGAGACCCAGTACTTC
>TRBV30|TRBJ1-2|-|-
CAWSILRGGEGGYTF
TGTGCCTGGAGTATCCTGAGAGGAGGGGAAGGAGGCTACACCTTC
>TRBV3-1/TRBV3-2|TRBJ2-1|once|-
CASSQVETRRNNEQFF
TGTGCCAGCAGCCAAGTTGAGACTAGGAGAAACAATGAGCAGTTCTTC
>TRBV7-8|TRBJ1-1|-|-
CASSHRAGLNTEAFF
TGTGCCAGCAGTCATCGAGCGGGGCTGAACACTGAAGCTTTCTTT
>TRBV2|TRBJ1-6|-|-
CASSEYRVTPLHF
TGTGCCAGCAGTGAGTACAGGGTGACACCCCTCCACTTT
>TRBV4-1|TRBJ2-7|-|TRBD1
CASSQETGGRYEQYF
TGCGCCAGCAGCCAAGAGACAGGGGGTCGCTACGAGCAGTACTTC
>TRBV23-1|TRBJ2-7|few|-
CASSQPYRESEQYF
TGCGCCAGCAGTCAACCCTACAGGGAGAGCGAGCAGTACTTC
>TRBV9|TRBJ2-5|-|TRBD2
CASSPSGGIQETQYF
TGTGCCAGCAGCCCAAGCGGGGGTATACAAGAGACCCAGTACTTC
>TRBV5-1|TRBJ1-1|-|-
CASSSLAGTAEAFF
TGCGCCAGCAGCTCACTAGCAGGGACCGCTGAAGCTTTCTTT
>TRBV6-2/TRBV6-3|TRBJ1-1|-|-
CASSYSIARGMNTEAFF
TGTGCCAGCAGTTACTCGATAGCGCGGGGAATGAACACTGAAGCTTTCTTT
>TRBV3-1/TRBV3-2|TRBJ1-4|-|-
CASSTGQSGGEKLFF
TGTGCCAGCAGCACAGGACAGTCTGGTGGTGAAAAACTGTTTTTT
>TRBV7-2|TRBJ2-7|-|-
CASSLTTGSAYEQYF
TGTGCCAGCAGCCTAACTACAGGGTCCGCCTACGAGCAGTACTTC
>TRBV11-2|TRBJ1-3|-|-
CVSSPSGNTIYF
TGTGTCAGCAGCCCGAGCGGAAACACCATATATTTT
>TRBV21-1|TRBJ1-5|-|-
CATMGGGQGNSNQPQHF
TGTGCCACCATGGGGGGGGGACAGGGAAATAGCAATCAGCCCCAGCATTTT